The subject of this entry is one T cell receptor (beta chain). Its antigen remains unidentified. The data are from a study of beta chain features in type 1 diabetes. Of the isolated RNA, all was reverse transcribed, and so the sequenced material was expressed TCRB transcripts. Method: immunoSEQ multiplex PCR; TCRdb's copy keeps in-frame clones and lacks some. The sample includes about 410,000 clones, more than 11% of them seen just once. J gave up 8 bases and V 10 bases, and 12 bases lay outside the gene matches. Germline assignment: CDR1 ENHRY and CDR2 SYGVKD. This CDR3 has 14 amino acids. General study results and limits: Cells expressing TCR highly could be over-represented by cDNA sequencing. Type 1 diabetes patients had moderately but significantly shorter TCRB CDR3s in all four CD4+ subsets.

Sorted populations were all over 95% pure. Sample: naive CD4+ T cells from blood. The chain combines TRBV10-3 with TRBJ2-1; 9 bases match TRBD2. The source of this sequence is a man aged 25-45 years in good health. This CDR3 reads CATRGLASVDEQFF. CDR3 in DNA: TGTGCCACCCGGGGACTAGCTAGCGTCGATGAGCAGTTCTTC.